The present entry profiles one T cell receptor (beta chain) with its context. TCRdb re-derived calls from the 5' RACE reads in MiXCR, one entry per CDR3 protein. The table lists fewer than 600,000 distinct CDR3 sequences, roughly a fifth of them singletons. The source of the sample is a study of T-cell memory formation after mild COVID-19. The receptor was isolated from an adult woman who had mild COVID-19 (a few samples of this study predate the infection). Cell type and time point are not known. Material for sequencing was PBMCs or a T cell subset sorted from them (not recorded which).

The CDR3 region has the DNA TGTGCCAGCAGTTACTCTGCGGGACTAGCGGGTAATGAGCAGTTCTTC. Its translation: CASSYSAGLAGNEQFF. This rearrangement joins TRBV6-5 to TRBJ2-1; 12 nucleotides match TRBD2. There are 16 residues in the CDR3. CDR1 MNHEY and CDR2 SVGAGI come from the germline V gene. Trimming cost V 0 bases and J 7 bases; bases outside gene matches: 4.